Included here is one TCR beta chain sequence, with context. The entry originates in a study of Graves' ophthalmopathy and Graves' hyperthyroidism. The V gene's germline CDR1 is SGHTA and CDR2 FQGNSA. The CDR3 spans 13 residues. Trimming cost V 5 bases and J 7 bases, with 14 bases left between them. RNA transcripts were the template, and TCR beta CDR3 regions were amplified from them. First-round RT-PCR relied on HTBI primers, and a second-round multiplex PCR came next. TCRdb re-called the multiplex PCR reads through MiXCR, storing one row per CDR3 protein. Among about 1.2 million distinct CDR3 sequences listed, less than 45% were seen once.

Sequenced material: peripheral blood or thyroid tissue (not recorded which). This clonotype was sampled from an adult man with Graves' hyperthyroidism. The V call is TRBV7-2, the J call TRBJ1-2, with TRBD1 as a possible D gene (6 bases). The DNA of the CDR3 is TGTGCCAGCAGCCCCCTCAGGGGTGGTGGCTACACCTTC. It translates to CASSPLRGGGYTF.